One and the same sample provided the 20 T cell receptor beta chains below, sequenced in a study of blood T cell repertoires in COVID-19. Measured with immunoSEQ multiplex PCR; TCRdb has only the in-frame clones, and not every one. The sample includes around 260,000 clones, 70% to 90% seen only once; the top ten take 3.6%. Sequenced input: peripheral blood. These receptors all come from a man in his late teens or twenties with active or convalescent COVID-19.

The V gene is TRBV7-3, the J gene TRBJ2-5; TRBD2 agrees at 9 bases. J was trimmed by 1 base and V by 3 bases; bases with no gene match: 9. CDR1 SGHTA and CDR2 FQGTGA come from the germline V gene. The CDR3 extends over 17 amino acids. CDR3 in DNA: TGTGCCAGCAGCTTGGGTAGCGGGAGCCCCTTCCAAGAGACCCAGTACTTC. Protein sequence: CASSLGSGSPFQETQYF.

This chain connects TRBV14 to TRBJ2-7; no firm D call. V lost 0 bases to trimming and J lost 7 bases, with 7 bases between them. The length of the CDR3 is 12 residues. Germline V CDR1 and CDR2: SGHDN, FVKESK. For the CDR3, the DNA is TGTGCCAGCAGCCAAGATCCCCGGGAGCAGTACTTC. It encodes CASSQDPREQYF.

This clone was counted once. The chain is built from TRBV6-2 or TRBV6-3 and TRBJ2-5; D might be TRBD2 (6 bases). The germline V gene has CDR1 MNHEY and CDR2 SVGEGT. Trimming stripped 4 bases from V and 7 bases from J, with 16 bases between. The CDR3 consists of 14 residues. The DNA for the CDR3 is TGTGCCAGCAGTTCCTACGGGAGCCCGGGGACCCAGTACTTC. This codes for CASSSYGSPGTQYF.

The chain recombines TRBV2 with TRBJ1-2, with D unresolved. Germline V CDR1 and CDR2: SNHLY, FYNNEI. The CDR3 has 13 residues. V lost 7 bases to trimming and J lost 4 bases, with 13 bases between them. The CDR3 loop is CASIGEEGYGYTF. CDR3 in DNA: TGTGCCAGCATTGGGGAGGAAGGCTATGGCTACACCTTC.

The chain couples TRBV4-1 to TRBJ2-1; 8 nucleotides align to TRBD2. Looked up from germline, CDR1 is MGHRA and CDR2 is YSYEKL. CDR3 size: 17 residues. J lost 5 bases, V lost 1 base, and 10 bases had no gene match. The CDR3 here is CASSQGRGTRLNNEQFF. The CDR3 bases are TGCGCCAGCAGCCAAGGCCGCGGGACTAGGCTTAACAATGAGCAGTTCTTC.

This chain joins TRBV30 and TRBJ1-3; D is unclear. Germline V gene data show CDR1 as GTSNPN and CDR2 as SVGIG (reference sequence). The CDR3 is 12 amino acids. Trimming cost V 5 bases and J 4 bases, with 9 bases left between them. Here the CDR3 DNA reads TGTGCCTGGCGGGGTTCGGGAAACACCATATATTTT. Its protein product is CAWRGSGNTIYF. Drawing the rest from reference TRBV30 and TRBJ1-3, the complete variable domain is SQTIHQWPATLVQPVGSPLSLECTVEGTSNPNLYWYRQAAGRGLQLLFYSVGIGQISSEVPQNLSASRPQDRQFILSSKKLLLSDSGFYLCAWRGSGNTIYFGEGSWLTVV.

For the CDR3, the DNA is TGTGCCAGCAGTTTCCAGGGTACAGAAGCTTTCTTT. It codes for CASSFQGTEAFF. The gene calls are TRBV27 and TRBJ1-1, with D possibly TRBD1 on 5 matching bases. Germline-derived CDR1 and CDR2 are MNHEY and SMNVEV (reference sequence). This CDR3 spans 12 amino acids. Trimming took 3 bases from V and 8 from J, leaving 10 bases between them.

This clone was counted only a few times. CDR3 sequence (DNA): TGTGCCAGCAGCTTAGGCGCGGGGAAATACGAGCAGTACTTC. Residues: CASSLGAGKYEQYF. The chain has TRBV7-6 and TRBJ2-7; D possibly corresponds to TRBD2 (6 bases). The CDR3 is made up of 14 amino acids. V gave up 1 base and J gave up 4 bases, with 11 bases separating them. Germline V gene sequence: CDR1 SGHVS, CDR2 FNYEAQ. The entire variable domain, with the rest obtained from reference TRBV7-6 and TRBJ2-7, is as follows: GAGVSQSPRYKVTKRGQDVALRCDPISGHVSLYWYRQALGQGPEFLTYFNYEAQQDKSGLPNDRFSAERPEGSISTLTIQRTEQRDSAMYRCASSLGAGKYEQYFGPGTRLTVT.

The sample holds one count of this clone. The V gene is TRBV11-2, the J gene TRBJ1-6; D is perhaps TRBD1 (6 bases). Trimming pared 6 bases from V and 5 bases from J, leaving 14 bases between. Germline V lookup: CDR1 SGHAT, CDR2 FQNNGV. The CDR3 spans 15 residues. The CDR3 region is CASRPLYRDNSPLHF. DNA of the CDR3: TGTGCCAGCAGACCGTTATACAGGGATAATTCACCCCTCCACTTT. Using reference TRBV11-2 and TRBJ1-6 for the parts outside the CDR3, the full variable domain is EAGVAQSPRYKIIEKRQSVAFWCNPISGHATLYWYQQILGQGPKLLIQFQNNGVVDDSQLPKDRFSAERLKGVDSTLKIQPAKLEDSAVYLCASRPLYRDNSPLHFGNGTRLTVT.

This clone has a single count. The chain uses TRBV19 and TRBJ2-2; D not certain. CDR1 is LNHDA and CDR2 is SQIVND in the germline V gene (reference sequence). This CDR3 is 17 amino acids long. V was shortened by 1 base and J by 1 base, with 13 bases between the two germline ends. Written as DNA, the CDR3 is TGTGCCAGTAGTATAGCTGGCGGTACAATGAACACCGGGGAGCTGTTTTTT. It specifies CASSIAGGTMNTGELFF.

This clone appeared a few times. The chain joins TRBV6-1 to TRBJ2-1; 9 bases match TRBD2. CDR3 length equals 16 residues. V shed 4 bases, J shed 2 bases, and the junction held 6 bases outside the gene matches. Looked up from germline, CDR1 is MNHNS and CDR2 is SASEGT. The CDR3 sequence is CASSVRASGAYNEQFF. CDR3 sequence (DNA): TGTGCCAGCAGTGTAAGAGCTAGCGGGGCCTACAATGAGCAGTTCTTC.

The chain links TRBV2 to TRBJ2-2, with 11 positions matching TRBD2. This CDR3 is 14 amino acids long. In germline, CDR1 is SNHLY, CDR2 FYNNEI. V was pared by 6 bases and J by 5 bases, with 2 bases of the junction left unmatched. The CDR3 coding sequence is TGTGCCAGCAGATTAGCGGGAGGGACCGGGGAGCTGTTTTTT. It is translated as CASRLAGGTGELFF.

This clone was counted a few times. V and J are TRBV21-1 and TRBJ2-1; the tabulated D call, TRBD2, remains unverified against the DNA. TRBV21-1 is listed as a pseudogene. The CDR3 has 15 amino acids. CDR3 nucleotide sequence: TGTGCCAGCAGCAGACGGACTAGGTGGGGCAATGAGCAGTTCTTC. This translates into CASSRRTRWGNEQFF.

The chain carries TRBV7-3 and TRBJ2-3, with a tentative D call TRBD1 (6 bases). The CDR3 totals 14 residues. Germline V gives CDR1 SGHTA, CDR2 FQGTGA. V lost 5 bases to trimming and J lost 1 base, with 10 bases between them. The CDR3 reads CASSQGSGTDTQYF. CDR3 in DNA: TGTGCCAGCAGCCAGGGGAGCGGCACAGATACGCAGTATTTT.

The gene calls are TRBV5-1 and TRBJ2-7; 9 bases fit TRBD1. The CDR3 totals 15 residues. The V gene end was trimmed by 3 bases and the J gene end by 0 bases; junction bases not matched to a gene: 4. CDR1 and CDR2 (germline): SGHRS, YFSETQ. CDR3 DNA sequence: TGCGCCAGCAGCTCGGGACAGGGTAGCTCCTACGAGCAGTACTTC. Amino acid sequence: CASSSGQGSSYEQYF.

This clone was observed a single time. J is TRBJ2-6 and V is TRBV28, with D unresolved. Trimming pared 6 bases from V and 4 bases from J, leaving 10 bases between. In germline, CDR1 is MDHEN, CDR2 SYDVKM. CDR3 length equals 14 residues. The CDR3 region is CASSPAHGANVLTF. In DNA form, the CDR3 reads TGTGCCAGCAGCCCCGCACACGGGGCCAACGTCCTGACTTTC.

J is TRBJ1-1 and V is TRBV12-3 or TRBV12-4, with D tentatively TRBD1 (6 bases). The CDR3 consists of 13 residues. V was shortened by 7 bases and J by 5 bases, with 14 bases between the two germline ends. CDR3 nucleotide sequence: TGTGCCAGCAATTACAGGGAATGGACTGAAGCTTTCTTT. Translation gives CASNYREWTEAFF.

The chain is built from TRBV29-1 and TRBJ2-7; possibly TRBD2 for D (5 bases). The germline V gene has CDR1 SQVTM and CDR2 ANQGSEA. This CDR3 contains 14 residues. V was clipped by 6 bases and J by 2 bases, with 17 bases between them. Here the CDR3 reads CSVLKIGGPYEQYF. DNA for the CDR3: TGCAGCGTCCTAAAAATAGGAGGCCCCTACGAGCAGTACTTC.

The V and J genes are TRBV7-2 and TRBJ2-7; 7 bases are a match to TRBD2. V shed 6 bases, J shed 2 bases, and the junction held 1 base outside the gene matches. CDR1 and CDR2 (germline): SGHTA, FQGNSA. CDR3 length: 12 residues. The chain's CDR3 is CASRSGTYEQYF. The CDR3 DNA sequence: TGTGCCAGCAGAAGCGGGACCTACGAGCAGTACTTC.

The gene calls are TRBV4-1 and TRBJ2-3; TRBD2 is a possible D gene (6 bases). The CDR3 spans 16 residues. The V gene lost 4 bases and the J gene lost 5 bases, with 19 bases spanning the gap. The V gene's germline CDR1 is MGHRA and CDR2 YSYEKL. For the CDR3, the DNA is TGCGCCAGCAGCCGAGCCCCGGGACTCCAACTAGATACGCAGTATTTT. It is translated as CASSRAPGLQLDTQYF.